This TCR beta chain came from a study of T cells after yellow fever vaccination. MiXCR was run by TCRdb on the 5' RACE reads, yielding one entry per CDR3 protein. The table has a few hundred thousand distinct CDR3 sequences, about 5.2% seen once. This sequence was found in a man between 18 and 35 years old who received the YFV17D yellow fever vaccine. Source: CD4+ T cells sorted from PBMCs, taken on the day of the yellow fever booster vaccination.

This CDR3 is CSVGTGTLSYEQYF. In DNA, the CDR3 is TGCAGCGTGGGGACAGGGACCTTATCCTACGAGCAGTACTTC. The rearrangement joins TRBV20-1 to TRBJ2-7; TRBD1 matches 9 bases. CDR3 length: 14 residues. Germline CDR1 reads DFQATT; CDR2 reads SNEGSKA (reference sequence).